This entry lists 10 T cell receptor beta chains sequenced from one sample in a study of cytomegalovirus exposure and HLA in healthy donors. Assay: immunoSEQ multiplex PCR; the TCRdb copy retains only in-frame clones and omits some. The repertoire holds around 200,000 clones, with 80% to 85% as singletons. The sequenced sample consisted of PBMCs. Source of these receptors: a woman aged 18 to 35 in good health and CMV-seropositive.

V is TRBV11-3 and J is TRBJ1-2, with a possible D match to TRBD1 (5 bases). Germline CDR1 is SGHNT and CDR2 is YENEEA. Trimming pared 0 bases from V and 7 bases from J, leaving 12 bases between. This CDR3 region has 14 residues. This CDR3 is CASSLDGQGRGYTF. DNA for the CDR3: TGTGCCAGCAGCTTAGACGGACAAGGACGTGGCTACACCTTC.

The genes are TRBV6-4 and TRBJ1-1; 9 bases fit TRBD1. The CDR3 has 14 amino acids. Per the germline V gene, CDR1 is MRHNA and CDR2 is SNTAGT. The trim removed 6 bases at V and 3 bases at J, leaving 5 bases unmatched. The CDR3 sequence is CASSPGTGYTEAFF. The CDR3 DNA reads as TGTGCCAGCAGCCCCGGGACAGGGTACACTGAAGCTTTCTTT.

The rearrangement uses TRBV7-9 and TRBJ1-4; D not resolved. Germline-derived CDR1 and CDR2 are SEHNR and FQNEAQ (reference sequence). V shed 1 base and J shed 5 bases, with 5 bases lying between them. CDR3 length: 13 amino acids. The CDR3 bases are TGTGCCAGCAGCTTAGACGGGAATGAAAAACTGTTTTTT. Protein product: CASSLDGNEKLFF.

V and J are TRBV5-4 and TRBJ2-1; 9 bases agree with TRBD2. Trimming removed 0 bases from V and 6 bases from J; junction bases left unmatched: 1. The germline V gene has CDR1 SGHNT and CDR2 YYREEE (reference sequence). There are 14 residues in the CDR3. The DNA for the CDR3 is TGTGCCAGCAGCTTGGGCGGGGGGGCCAATGAGCAGTTCTTC. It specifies CASSLGGGANEQFF. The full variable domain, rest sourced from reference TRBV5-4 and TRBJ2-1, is ETGVTQSPTHLIKTRGQQVTLRCSSQSGHNTVSWYQQALGQGPQFIFQYYREEENGRGNFPPRFSGLQFPNYSSELNVNALELDDSALYLCASSLGGGANEQFFGPGTRLTVL.

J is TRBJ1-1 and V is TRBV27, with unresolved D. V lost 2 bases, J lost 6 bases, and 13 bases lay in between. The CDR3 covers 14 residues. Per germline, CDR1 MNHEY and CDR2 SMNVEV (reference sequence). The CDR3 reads CASSLGGSRAEAFF. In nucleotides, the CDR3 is TGTGCCAGCAGTTTAGGTGGTAGCAGAGCTGAAGCTTTCTTT.

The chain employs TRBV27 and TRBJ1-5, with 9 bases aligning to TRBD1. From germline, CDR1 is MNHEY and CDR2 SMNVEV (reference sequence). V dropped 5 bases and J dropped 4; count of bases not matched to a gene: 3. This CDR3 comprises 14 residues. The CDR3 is CASSLGTGNQPQHF. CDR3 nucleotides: TGTGCCAGCAGTCTAGGGACAGGGAATCAGCCCCAGCATTTT.

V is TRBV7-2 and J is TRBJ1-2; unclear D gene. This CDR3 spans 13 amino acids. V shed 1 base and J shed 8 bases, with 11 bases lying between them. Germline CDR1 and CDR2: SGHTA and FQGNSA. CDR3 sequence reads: CASSLGGYGGYTF. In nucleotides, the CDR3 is TGTGCCAGCAGCTTAGGAGGGTATGGGGGCTACACCTTC.

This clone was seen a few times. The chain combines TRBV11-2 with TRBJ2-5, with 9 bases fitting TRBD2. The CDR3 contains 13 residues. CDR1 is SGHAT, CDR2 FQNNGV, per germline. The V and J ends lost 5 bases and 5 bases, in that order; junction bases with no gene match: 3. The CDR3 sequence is CASSPGLAETQYF. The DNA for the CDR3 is TGTGCCAGCAGCCCAGGACTAGCGGAGACCCAGTACTTC.

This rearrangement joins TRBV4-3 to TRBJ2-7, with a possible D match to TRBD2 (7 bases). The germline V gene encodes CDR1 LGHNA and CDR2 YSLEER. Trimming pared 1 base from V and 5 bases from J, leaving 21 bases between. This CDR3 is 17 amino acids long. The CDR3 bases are TGCGCCAGCAGCCAAGGAGGGGGGAGGGATTCGGCAGACGAGCAGTACTTC. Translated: CASSQGGGRDSADEQYF.

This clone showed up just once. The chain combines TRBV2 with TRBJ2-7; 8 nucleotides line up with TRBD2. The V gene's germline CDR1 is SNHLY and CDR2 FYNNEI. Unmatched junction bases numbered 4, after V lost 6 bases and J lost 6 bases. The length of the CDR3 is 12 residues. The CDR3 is CASSSGGGEQYF. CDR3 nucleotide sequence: TGTGCCAGCAGCTCCGGGGGGGGCGAGCAGTACTTC.